This paragraph reports one T cell receptor (beta chain). Assay: immunoSEQ multiplex PCR; the TCRdb copy retains only in-frame clones and omits some. The data show approximately 210,000 clones, with about 91% seen just once and approximately 1.2% held by the top ten. These data originate in a study of blood T cell repertoires in COVID-19. The origin of this receptor is a man aged 25-45 years with acute or convalescent COVID-19. Material: peripheral blood.

The CDR3 here is CASSSDSSNIQYF. The DNA for the CDR3 is TGTGCCAGCAGCTCTGACAGTTCAAACATTCAGTACTTC. The chain couples TRBV7-2 to TRBJ2-4, with D possibly matching TRBD1 (5 bases). The germline V gene encodes CDR1 SGHTA and CDR2 FQGNSA. With 4 bases removed from V and 6 bases from J, the gap between germline ends came to 10 bases. CDR3 length: 13 residues.